Below are 27 T cell receptor beta chains sequenced from a single sample in a study of T cells in Graves' hyperthyroidism and ophthalmopathy. TCR beta CDR3 regions were amplified from RNA. During a first-round RT-PCR of the TCR CDR3, the HTBI primer set was used. TCRdb re-called the multiplex PCR reads with MiXCR, one entry per CDR3 protein. The sample carries about 250,000 distinct CDR3 sequences, more than 20% recorded once. The sample taken for sequencing was blood. The source is a woman in her 40s with Graves' ophthalmopathy.

This clonotype has a count of ten or more. The chain recombines TRBV27 with TRBJ2-7; 9 bases fit TRBD2. This CDR3 comprises 16 residues. Trimming at V came to 8 bases and at J to 0 bases, leaving 11 bases not matched to a gene. CDR1 and CDR2 (germline): MNHEY, SMNVEV (reference sequence). The CDR3: CASALRLAGLSYEQYF. In nucleotides, the CDR3 is TGTGCCAGCGCCCTCCGGCTAGCGGGACTCTCCTACGAGCAGTACTTC.

The sample holds many counts of this clonotype. The chain recombines TRBV30 with TRBJ2-5; 7 bases match TRBD1. The CDR3 sequence is 15 residues long. Looked up from germline, CDR1 is GTSNPN and CDR2 is SVGIG (reference sequence). Trimming removed 3 bases from V and 2 bases from J; junction bases left unmatched: 9. Written as DNA, the CDR3 is TGTGCCTGGAGCGCCCTGGGGACAGTACAAGAGACCCAGTACTTC. As protein: CAWSALGTVQETQYF.

This clonotype was seen a handful of times. The CDR3 DNA is TGTGCCAGCAGCTTAAGGACAGGGTCGGATTCACCCCTCCACTTT. It is translated as CASSLRTGSDSPLHF. J is TRBJ1-6 and V is TRBV11-2; 8 bases are a match to TRBD1. The V gene end was trimmed by 2 bases and the J gene end by 8 bases; junction bases not matched to a gene: 5. From germline, CDR1 is SGHAT and CDR2 FQNNGV. The CDR3 covers 15 residues.

V gene TRBV6-5 combines with J gene TRBJ1-1; D not certain. The CDR3 runs 14 residues. V was shortened by 2 bases and J by 3 bases, with 10 bases between the two germline ends. CDR1 and CDR2 (germline): MNHEY, SVGAGI. CDR3 region: CASSYVIGDTEAFF. The CDR3 DNA is TGTGCCAGCAGTTACGTTATTGGTGACACTGAAGCTTTCTTT.

In the case of this clonotype: A junction end diverges from the germline sequence, so it may reflect a read error. V gene TRBV12-3 or TRBV12-4 combines with J gene TRBJ2-7; 8 nucleotides align to TRBD2. The CDR3 is 12 amino acids. The CDR3 loop reads CASSTLPGLGDF. As DNA, the CDR3 is TGTGCCAGCAGTACACTTCCGGGACTAGGGGACTTC.

The V call is TRBV7-3, the J call TRBJ2-5, with D unclear. The CDR3 has 15 amino acids. Per the germline V gene, CDR1 is SGHTA and CDR2 is FQGTGA. The germline V and J ends were trimmed by 0 bases and 3 bases, with 11 bases remaining between them. CDR3 sequence reads: CASSLTGIGEETQYF. Here the CDR3 DNA reads TGTGCCAGCAGCTTAACAGGGATCGGTGAAGAGACCCAGTACTTC.

Many counts were recorded for this clonotype. The chain employs TRBV5-6 and TRBJ2-5, with D perhaps matching TRBD1 (5 bases). Germline CDR1 SGHDT, CDR2 YYEEEE. Deletions cut 4 bases from V and 1 base from J, with 8 bases between. CDR3 length: 13 residues. This CDR3 reads CASSRTFQETQYF. The CDR3 DNA sequence: TGTGCCAGCAGCCGGACATTCCAAGAGACCCAGTACTTC.

This chain connects TRBV30 to TRBJ1-1, with D unclear. Trimming removed 3 bases at V and 0 bases at J, with 2 bases between. This CDR3 spans 11 amino acids. Germline values: CDR1 GTSNPN, CDR2 SVGIG (reference sequence). CDR3 DNA sequence: TGTGCCTGGAGCATGAACACTGAAGCTTTCTTT. Protein sequence: CAWSMNTEAFF.

V gene TRBV27 combines with J gene TRBJ2-7; the match to TRBD2 covers 7 bases. This CDR3 is 16 amino acids long. Germline CDR1 is MNHEY and CDR2 is SMNVEV (reference sequence). J lost 6 bases, V lost 4 bases, and 15 bases had no gene match. DNA for the CDR3: TGTGCCAGCAGTTCCCCCTTTTCAAGCGGGATGGGCGAGCAGTACTTC. Translation: CASSSPFSSGMGEQYF.

Note on this clonotype: The conserved closing phenylalanine or tryptophan is absent in this CDR3, likely reflecting a read error. The chain carries TRBV6-2 or TRBV6-3 and TRBJ1-3; no definite D call. Trimming left V 0 bases short and J 0 bases short, with 3 bases between. Germline V CDR1 and CDR2: MNHEY, SVGEGT. This CDR3 is built from 14 residues. CDR3 nucleotide sequence: TGTGCCAGCAGTTACTCGGCCTCTGGAAACACCATATATCTT. Its translation is CASSYSASGNTIYL.

This clonotype was observed a single time. CDR3 bases: TGTGCCAGCAGTCCCGGACACGGGGCCGGTGAAGCTTTCTTT. It yields the protein CASSPGHGAGEAFF. The chain combines TRBV28 with TRBJ1-1; possibly TRBD1 for D (5 bases). The CDR3 sequence is 14 residues long. Germline V CDR1 and CDR2: MDHEN, SYDVKM. V lost 5 bases, J lost 7 bases, and 17 bases lay in between.

This clonotype was recorded at least ten times. This CDR3 reads CASSEQQGVSYGYTF. The CDR3 nucleotides read TGTGCCAGCAGTGAGCAACAGGGTGTCTCCTATGGCTACACCTTC. This chain links TRBV2 with TRBJ1-2; D perhaps matches TRBD1 (6 bases). The germline CDR1 and CDR2 sequences are SNHLY and FYNNEI. CDR3 length: 15 residues. The V end was cut by 3 bases, the J end by 4 bases, with 15 bases between. The variable domain in full, with the rest retrieved from reference TRBV2 and TRBJ1-2, is EPEVTQTPSHQVTQMGQEVILRCVPISNHLYFYWYRQILGQKVEFLVSFYNNEISEKSEIFDDQFSVERPDGSNFTLKIRSTKLEDSAMYFCASSEQQGVSYGYTFGSGTRLTVV.

V and J are TRBV6-2 or TRBV6-3 and TRBJ2-5; 11 bases line up with TRBD2. From germline, CDR1 is MNHEY and CDR2 SVGEGT. This CDR3 is built from 20 residues. The junction had 22 bases not matched to a gene; V was cut back by 7 bases and J by 3 bases. The CDR3, as DNA: TGTGCCAGCACAAGTGTACACCTCCAACGACTAGCGGGGCCGGAAGAGACCCAGTACTTC. Its protein is CASTSVHLQRLAGPEETQYF.

This clonotype appeared many times. The rearrangement uses TRBV2 and TRBJ2-7; TRBD2 is a possible D gene (6 bases). Trimming shortened V by 8 bases and J by 4 bases, and 21 bases separated the two germline ends. CDR1 is SNHLY and CDR2 is FYNNEI in the germline V gene. The length of the CDR3 is 15 residues. Here the CDR3 DNA reads TGTGCCAGCGGAGGGTGGCGGGTGGCCCTTTACGAGCAGTACTTC. Amino acids: CASGGWRVALYEQYF.

The rearrangement links TRBV28 to TRBJ1-1; no clear D. The germline CDR1 and CDR2 sequences are MDHEN and SYDVKM. Trimming left V 7 bases short and J 3 bases short, with 0 bases between. CDR3 size: 9 residues. The CDR3 sequence: CASNTEAFF. Written as DNA, the CDR3 is TGTGCCAGCAACACTGAAGCTTTCTTT.

This clonotype appeared many times. The V call is TRBV7-8, the J call TRBJ2-3, with D uncertain. Trimming cost V 0 bases and J 1 base, with 11 bases left between them. The CDR3 runs to 16 residues. CDR1 is SGHVS, CDR2 FQNEAQ, per germline. The CDR3 loop is CASSLATDFRTDTQYF. The CDR3 DNA is TGTGCCAGCAGCTTAGCGACCGATTTCCGCACAGATACGCAGTATTTT.

This clonotype was picked up many times. The rearrangement links TRBV19 to TRBJ1-5, with a tentative D call TRBD1 (5 bases). Germline assignment: CDR1 LNHDA and CDR2 SQIVND (reference sequence). The CDR3 loop spans 16 amino acids. Trimming took 7 bases from V and 2 from J, leaving 18 bases between them. CDR3 coding DNA: TGTGCCAGTAAGGGGATGGTCAATAGCGGCAATCAGCCCCAGCATTTT. This gives the protein CASKGMVNSGNQPQHF.

CDR3 DNA sequence: TGTGCCAGCAGTGCCCCAGGGGCATTTCAGCCCCAGCATTTT. It translates to CASSAPGAFQPQHF. This chain uses TRBV6-1 with TRBJ1-5, with D possibly TRBD1 on 6 matching bases. The V gene's germline CDR1 is MNHNS and CDR2 SASEGT. CDR3 length: 14 amino acids. Trimming cost V 4 bases and J 6 bases, with 13 bases left between them.

V usage is TRBV5-1 and J usage is TRBJ2-5; weak D call: TRBD2 (5 bases). Trimming cost V 3 bases and J 4 bases, with 10 bases left between them. The CDR3 contains 13 residues. CDR1 is SGHRS, CDR2 YFSETQ, per germline. The CDR3 reads CASSSTRAETQYF. Written as DNA, the CDR3 is TGCGCCAGCAGCTCTACTAGAGCAGAGACCCAGTACTTC.

The J gene is TRBJ1-1, the V gene TRBV7-2; possibly TRBD1 for D (5 bases). This CDR3 comprises 14 residues. Deletions cut 1 base from V and 7 bases from J, with 13 bases between. Germline CDR1 SGHTA, CDR2 FQGNSA. The CDR3 nucleotides are TGTGCCAGCAGCTTAGAGGTCAGGGCCGTTGAAGCTTTCTTT. Encoded protein: CASSLEVRAVEAFF. The complete variable domain, with remaining parts taken from reference TRBV7-2 and TRBJ1-1, reads GAGVSQSPSNKVTEKGKDVELRCDPISGHTALYWYRQSLGQGLEFLIYFQGNSAPDKSGLPSDRFSAERTGGSVSTLTIQRTQQEDSAVYLCASSLEVRAVEAFFGQGTRLTVV.

This clonotype has a count of ten or more. The V call is TRBV7-9, the J call TRBJ2-7, with D unresolved. The V and J ends lost 5 bases and 0 bases respectively, with 11 bases between them. Germline values: CDR1 SEHNR, CDR2 FQNEAQ (reference sequence). The length of the CDR3 is 14 residues. Here the CDR3 DNA reads TGTGCCAGCAGCGAGACCGGGCCCTCCTACGAGCAGTACTTC. Protein sequence: CASSETGPSYEQYF.

V gene TRBV11-1 combines with J gene TRBJ2-3; no definite D call. V was cut by 5 bases and J by 0 bases, with 12 bases left in between. The length of the CDR3 is 15 residues. Germline V gives CDR1 SGHAT, CDR2 FQDESV (reference sequence). This chain's CDR3 is CASSTPRASTDTQYF. The CDR3, as DNA: TGTGCCAGCAGCACCCCTAGGGCTAGCACAGATACGCAGTATTTT.

This chain links TRBV6-1 with TRBJ2-7, with TRBD2 matching 9 bases. CDR3 length: 14 residues. After removal of 6 bases from V and 2 bases from J, the junction contained 5 bases not matched to a gene. Germline V gene data show CDR1 as MNHNS and CDR2 as SASEGT. CDR3 sequence (DNA): TGTGCCAGCAGGAGAGCGGGGGGACCCTACGAGCAGTACTTC. This encodes CASRRAGGPYEQYF.

This clonotype was picked up many times. This sequence joins TRBV7-2 and TRBJ1-5, with a weak D call TRBD1 (5 bases). With 1 base removed from V and 8 bases from J, the gap between germline ends came to 9 bases. Germline-derived CDR1 and CDR2 are SGHTA and FQGNSA. The CDR3 loop spans 13 amino acids. Here the CDR3 DNA reads TGTGCCAGCAGCTTAGAACGGGGGAAGCCCCAGCATTTT. Translation gives CASSLERGKPQHF.

This clonotype was found many times. This rearrangement joins TRBV6-5 to TRBJ1-2; D call uncertain. Trimming shortened V by 2 bases and J by 1 base, and 14 bases separated the two germline ends. This CDR3 is built from 16 residues. Germline CDR1 MNHEY, CDR2 SVGAGI. The CDR3 here is CASSYRVGRVNYGYTF. Written as DNA, the CDR3 is TGTGCCAGCAGTTACCGCGTCGGACGGGTTAACTATGGCTACACCTTC.

Many counts were recorded for this clonotype. J is TRBJ2-5 and V is TRBV28, with D perhaps TRBD2 (6 bases). Per the germline V gene, CDR1 is MDHEN and CDR2 is SYDVKM. CDR3 length: 16 amino acids. V lost 4 bases and J 2 bases, leaving 17 bases between the germline ends. The CDR3 DNA follows: TGTGCCAGCAGTTCTCTCCTGGACTACACTCAAGAGACCCAGTACTTC. Translating it yields CASSSLLDYTQETQYF. Looking up the rest from reference TRBV28 and TRBJ2-5 gives the full variable domain: DVKVTQSSRYLVKRTGEKVFLECVQDMDHENMFWYRQDPGLGLRLIYFSYDVKMKEKGDIPEGYSVSREKKERFSLILESASTNQTSMYLCASSSLLDYTQETQYFGPGTRLLVL.

This clonotype turned up a few times. The chain combines TRBV4-2 with TRBJ2-2; unclear D gene. Per germline, CDR1 LGHNA and CDR2 YNFKEQ. V lost 0 bases, J lost 1 base, and 9 bases lay in between. The CDR3 is 16 amino acids. The CDR3 loop reads CASSQDWAVNTGELFF. CDR3 sequence (DNA): TGTGCCAGCAGCCAAGATTGGGCGGTGAACACCGGGGAGCTGTTTTTT.